This T cell receptor beta chain was captured by sequencing in a study of T cell repertoires in cytomegalovirus infection. Study-level background: CMV infection plus the matching HLA type was flagged by public TCR beta signatures.

MiXCR, run by TCRdb on the reads, gives a single entry per CDR3 protein. The sample lists roughly 630,000 distinct CDR3 sequences; roughly 24% were seen once. Remarks on this clonotype: What it binds is not known.

Regarding the study as a whole: Ex vivo, HLA-C-restricted CMV-specific TCR beta clonotypes prevailed over the rest of the response. Pooled public TCR beta family frequency picked out CMV carriers with the relevant HLA.

The sequenced sample was CD8+ T cells from PBMCs. The TCR comes from a human donor in good health (CMV status not recorded). Some clones in this sample may be carry-over from other donors' samples.

CDR3: CASSWEQNTEAFF. In DNA, the CDR3 is TGTGCCAGCAGCTGGGAACAGAACACTGAAGCTTTCTTT. The chain uses TRBV5-4 and TRBJ1-1; no clear D gene. Germline V gene sequence: CDR1 SGHNT, CDR2 YYREEE (reference sequence). There are 13 residues in the CDR3. With 3 bases removed from V and 1 base from J, the gap between germline ends came to 7 bases.